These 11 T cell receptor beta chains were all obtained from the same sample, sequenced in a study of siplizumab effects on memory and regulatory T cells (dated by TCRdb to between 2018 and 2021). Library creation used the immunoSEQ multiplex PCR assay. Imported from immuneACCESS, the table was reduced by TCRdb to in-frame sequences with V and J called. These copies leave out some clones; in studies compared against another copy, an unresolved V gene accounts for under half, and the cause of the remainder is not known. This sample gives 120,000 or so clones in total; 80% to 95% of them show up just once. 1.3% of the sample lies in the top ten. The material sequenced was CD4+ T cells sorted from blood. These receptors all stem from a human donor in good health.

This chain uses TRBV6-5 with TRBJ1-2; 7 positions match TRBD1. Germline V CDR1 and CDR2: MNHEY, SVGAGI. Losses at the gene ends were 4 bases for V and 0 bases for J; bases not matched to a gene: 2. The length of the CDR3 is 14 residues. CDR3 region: CASSSGQANYGYTF. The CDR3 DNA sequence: TGTGCCAGCAGTTCAGGACAGGCTAACTATGGCTACACCTTC.

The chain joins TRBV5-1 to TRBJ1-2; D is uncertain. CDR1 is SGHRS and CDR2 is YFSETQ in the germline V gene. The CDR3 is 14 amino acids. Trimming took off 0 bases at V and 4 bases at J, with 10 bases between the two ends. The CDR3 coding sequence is TGCGCCAGCAGCTTGGGCCAGACTCTCTATGGCTACACCTTC. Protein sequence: CASSLGQTLYGYTF. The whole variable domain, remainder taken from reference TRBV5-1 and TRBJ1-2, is KAGVTQTPRYLIKTRGQQVTLSCSPISGHRSVSWYQQTPGQGLQFLFEYFSETQRNKGNFPGRFSGRQFSNSRSEMNVSTLELGDSALYLCASSLGQTLYGYTFGSGTRLTVV.

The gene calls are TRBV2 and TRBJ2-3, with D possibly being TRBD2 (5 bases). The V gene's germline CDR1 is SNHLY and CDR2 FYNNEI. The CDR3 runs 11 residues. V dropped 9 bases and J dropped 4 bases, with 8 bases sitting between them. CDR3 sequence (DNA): TGTGCCAGGGGAGTCCCAGATACGCAGTATTTT. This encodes CARGVPDTQYF.

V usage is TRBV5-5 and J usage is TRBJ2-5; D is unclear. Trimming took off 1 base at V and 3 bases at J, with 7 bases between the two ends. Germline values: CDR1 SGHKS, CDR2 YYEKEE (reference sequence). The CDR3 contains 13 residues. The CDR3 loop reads CASSLLGEETQYF. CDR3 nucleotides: TGTGCCAGCAGCTTGTTGGGTGAAGAGACCCAGTACTTC.

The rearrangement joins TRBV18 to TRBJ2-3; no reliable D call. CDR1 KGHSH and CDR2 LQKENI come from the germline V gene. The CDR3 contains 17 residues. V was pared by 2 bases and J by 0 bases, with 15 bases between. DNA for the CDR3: TGTGCCAGCTCACCAGTGCAACGGACCGCTAGCACAGATACGCAGTATTTT. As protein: CASSPVQRTASTDTQYF.

The CDR3 nucleotides are TGCGCCAGCAGCTTCACCGCCAACTATGGCTACACCTTC. Translating it yields CASSFTANYGYTF. This rearrangement joins TRBV5-1 to TRBJ1-2, with no clear D. Germline V gene sequence: CDR1 SGHRS, CDR2 YFSETQ. CDR3 size: 13 residues. V lost 2 bases and J lost 2, with 7 bases in between.

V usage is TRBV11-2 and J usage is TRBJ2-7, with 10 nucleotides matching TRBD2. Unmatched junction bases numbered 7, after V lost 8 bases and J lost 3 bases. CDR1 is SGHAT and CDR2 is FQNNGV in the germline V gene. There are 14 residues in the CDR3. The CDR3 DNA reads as TGTGCCAGCCGTAGTTTAGCGGGGGGCTACGAGCAGTACTTC. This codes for CASRSLAGGYEQYF.

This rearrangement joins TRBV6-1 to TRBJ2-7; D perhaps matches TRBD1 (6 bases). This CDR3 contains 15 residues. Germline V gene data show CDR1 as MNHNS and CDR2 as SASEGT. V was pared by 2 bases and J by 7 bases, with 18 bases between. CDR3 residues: CASSEKGDSRDEQYF. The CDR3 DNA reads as TGTGCCAGCAGTGAAAAGGGGGATTCCCGGGATGAGCAGTACTTC.

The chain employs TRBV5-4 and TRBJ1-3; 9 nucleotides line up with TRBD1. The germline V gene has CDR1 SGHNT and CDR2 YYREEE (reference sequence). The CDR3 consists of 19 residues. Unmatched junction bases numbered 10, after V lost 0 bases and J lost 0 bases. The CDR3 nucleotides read TGTGCCAGCAGCTTGGCCGGGACAGGGACCTCTTTCTCTGGAAACACCATATATTTT. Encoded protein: CASSLAGTGTSFSGNTIYF. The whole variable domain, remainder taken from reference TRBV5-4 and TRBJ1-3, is ETGVTQSPTHLIKTRGQQVTLRCSSQSGHNTVSWYQQALGQGPQFIFQYYREEENGRGNFPPRFSGLQFPNYSSELNVNALELDDSALYLCASSLAGTGTSFSGNTIYFGEGSWLTVV.

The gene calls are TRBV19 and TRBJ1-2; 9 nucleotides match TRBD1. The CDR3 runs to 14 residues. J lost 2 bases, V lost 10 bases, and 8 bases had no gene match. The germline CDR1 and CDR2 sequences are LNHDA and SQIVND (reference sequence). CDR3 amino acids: CATSEDRGNYGYTF. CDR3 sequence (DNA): TGTGCCACAAGCGAGGACAGGGGAAACTATGGCTACACCTTC.

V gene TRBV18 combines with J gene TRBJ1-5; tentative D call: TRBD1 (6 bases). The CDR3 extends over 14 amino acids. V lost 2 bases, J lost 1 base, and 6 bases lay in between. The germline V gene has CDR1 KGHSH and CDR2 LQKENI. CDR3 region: CASSPDRSNQPQHF. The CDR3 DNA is TGTGCCAGCTCACCAGACAGGAGCAATCAGCCCCAGCATTTT.